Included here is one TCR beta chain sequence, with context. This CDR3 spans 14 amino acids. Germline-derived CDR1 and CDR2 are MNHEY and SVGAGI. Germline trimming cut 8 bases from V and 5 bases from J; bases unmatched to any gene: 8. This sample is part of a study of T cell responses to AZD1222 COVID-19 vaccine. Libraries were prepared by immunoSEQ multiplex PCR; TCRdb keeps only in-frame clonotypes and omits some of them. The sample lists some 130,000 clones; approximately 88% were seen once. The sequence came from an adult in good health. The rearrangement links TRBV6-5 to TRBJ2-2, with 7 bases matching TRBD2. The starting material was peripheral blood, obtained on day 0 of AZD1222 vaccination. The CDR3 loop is CASWGGRRTGELFF. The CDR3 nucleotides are TGTGCCAGCTGGGGGGGTAGGAGGACCGGGGAGCTGTTTTTT.